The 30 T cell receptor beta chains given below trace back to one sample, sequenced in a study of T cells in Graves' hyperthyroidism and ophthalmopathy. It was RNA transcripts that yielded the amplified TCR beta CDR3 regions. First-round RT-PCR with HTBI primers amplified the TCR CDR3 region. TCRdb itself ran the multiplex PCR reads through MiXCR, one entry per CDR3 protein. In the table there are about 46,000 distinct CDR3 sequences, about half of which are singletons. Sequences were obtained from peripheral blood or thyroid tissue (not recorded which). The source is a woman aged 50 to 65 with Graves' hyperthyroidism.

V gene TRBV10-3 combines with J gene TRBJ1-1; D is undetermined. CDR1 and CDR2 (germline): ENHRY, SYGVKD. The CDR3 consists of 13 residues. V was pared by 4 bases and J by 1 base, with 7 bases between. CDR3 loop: CAISVAGNTEAFF. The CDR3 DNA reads TGTGCCATCAGTGTGGCAGGGAACACTGAAGCTTTCTTT.

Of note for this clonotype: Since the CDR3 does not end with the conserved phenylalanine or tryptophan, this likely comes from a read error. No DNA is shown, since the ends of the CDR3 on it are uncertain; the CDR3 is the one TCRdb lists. The CDR3 reads CSATGGPTNEKLLS. The chain joins TRBV20-1 to TRBJ1-4. Germline-derived CDR1 and CDR2 are DFQATT and SNEGSKA (reference sequence). The CDR3 is made up of 14 amino acids, end residues included.

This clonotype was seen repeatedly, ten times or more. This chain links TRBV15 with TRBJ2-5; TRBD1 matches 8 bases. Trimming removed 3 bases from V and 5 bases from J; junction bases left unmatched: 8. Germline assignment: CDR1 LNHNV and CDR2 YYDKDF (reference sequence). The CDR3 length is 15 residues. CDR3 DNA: TGTGCCACCAGCAGGCCGGACAGGGCGGGGGAGACCCAGTACTTC. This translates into CATSRPDRAGETQYF.

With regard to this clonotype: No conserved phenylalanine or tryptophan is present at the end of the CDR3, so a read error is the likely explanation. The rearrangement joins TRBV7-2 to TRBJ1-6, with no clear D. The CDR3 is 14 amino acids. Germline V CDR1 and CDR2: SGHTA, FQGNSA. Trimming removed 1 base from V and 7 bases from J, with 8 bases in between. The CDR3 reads CASSLGLTNSPLHL. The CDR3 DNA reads TGTGCCAGCAGCTTAGGCCTCACCAATTCACCCCTCCACCTT.

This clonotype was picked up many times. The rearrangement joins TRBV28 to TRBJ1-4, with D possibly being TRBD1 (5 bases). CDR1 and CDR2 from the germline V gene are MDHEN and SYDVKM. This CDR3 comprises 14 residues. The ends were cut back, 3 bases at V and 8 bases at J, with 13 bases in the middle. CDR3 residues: CASSLSQGGEKLFF. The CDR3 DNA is TGTGCCAGCAGTTTGAGTCAGGGTGGAGAAAAACTGTTTTTT.

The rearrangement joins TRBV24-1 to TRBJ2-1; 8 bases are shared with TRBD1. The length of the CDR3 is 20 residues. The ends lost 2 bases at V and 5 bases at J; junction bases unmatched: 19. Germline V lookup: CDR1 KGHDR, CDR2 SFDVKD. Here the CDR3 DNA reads TGTGCCACCAGTGATTCGGACAGGGTAAAGAGAGAGAAATCCCACAATGAGCAGTTCTTC. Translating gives CATSDSDRVKREKSHNEQFF.

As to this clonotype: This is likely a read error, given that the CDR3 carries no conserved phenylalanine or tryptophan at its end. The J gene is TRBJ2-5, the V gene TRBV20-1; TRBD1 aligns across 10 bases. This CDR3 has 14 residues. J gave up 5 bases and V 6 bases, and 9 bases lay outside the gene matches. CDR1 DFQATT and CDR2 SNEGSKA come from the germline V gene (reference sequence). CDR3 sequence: CSAWDRGVLETQYS. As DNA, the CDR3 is TGCAGTGCCTGGGACAGGGGAGTTTTGGAGACCCAGTACTCC.

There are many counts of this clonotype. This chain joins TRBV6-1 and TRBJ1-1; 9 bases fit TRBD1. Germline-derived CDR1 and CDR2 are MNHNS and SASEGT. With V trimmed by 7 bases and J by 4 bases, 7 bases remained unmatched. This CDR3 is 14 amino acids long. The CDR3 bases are TGTGCCAGCAACACCGGGACAGGGTTCACTGAAGCTTTCTTT. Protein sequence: CASNTGTGFTEAFF.

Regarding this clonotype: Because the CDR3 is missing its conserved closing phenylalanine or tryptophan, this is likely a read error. The CDR3 is CASSHGQEFEAFL. Written as DNA, the CDR3 is TGTGCCAGCTCCCACGGGCAGGAATTTGAAGCTTTCCTT. This sequence joins TRBV18 and TRBJ1-1, with unresolved D. Trimming left V 6 bases short and J 7 bases short, with 15 bases between. Germline V gene sequence: CDR1 KGHSH, CDR2 LQKENI. This CDR3 spans 13 amino acids.

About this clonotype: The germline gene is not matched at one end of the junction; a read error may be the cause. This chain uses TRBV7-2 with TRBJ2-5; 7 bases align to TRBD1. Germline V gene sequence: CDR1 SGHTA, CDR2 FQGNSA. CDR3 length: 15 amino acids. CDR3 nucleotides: TGTGCCAGCAGCCAAGGACCGGGACAGCAAGGGACCCAGTACTTC. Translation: CASSQGPGQQGTQYF. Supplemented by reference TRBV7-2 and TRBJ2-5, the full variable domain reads GAGVSQSPSNKVTEKGKDVELRCDPISGHTALYWYRQSLGQGLEFLIYFQGNSAPDKSGLPSDRFSAERTGGSVSTLTIQRTQQEDSAVYLCASSQGPGQQGTQYFGPGTRLLVL.

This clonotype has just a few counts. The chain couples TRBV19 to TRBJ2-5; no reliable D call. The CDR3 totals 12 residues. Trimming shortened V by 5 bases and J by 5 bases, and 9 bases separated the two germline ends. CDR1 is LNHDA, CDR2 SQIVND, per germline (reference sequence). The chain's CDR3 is CASSARNETQYF. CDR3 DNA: TGTGCCAGTAGTGCTAGAAACGAGACCCAGTACTTC. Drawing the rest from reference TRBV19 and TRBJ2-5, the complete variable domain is DGGITQSPKYLFRKEGQNVTLSCEQNLNHDAMYWYRQDPGQGLRLIYYSQIVNDFQKGDIAEGYSVSREKKESFPLTVTSAQKNPTAFYLCASSARNETQYFGPGTRLLVL.

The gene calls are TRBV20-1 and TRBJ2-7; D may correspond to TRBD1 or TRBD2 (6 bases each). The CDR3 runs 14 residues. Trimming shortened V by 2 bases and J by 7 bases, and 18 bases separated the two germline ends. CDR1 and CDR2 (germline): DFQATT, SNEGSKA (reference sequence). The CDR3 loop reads CSARRGANTGEQYF. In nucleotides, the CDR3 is TGCAGTGCTAGAAGGGGGGCGAACACCGGGGAGCAGTACTTC.

CDR3 coding DNA: TGTGCCAGCAGTCGAGGGGACAGGTACGAGCAGTACTTC. It yields the protein CASSRGDRYEQYF. The V and J genes are TRBV12-3 or TRBV12-4 and TRBJ2-7; 8 bases map to TRBD1. The CDR3 totals 13 residues. Trimming at V came to 5 bases and at J to 4 bases, leaving 4 bases not matched to a gene.

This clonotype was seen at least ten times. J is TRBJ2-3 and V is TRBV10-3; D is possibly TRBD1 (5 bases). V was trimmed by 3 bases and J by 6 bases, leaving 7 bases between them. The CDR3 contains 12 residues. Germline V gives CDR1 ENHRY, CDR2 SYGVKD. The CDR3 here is CAISDQGDTQYF. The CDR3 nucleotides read TGTGCCATCAGTGATCAGGGTGATACGCAGTATTTT.

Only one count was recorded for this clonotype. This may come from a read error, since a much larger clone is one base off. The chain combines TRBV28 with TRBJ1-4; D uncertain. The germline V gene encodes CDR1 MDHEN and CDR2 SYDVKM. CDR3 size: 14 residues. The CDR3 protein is CATLPHGSYERLFF. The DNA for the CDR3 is TGTGCCACCCTCCCACACGGGTCCTATGAAAGACTGTTTTTT.

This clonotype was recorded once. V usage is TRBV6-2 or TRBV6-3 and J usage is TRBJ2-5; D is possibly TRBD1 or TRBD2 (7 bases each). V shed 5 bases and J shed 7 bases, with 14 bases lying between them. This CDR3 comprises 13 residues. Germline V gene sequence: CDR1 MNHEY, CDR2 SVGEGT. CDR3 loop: CASSMTGRGTQYF. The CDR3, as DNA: TGTGCCAGCAGTATGACAGGGAGGGGGACCCAGTACTTC.

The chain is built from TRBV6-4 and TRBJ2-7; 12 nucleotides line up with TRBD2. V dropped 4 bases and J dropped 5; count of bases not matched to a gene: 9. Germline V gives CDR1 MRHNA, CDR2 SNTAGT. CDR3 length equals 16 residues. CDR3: CASSAPRLAGDHEQYF. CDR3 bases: TGTGCCAGCAGTGCACCTCGACTAGCGGGAGACCACGAGCAGTACTTC.

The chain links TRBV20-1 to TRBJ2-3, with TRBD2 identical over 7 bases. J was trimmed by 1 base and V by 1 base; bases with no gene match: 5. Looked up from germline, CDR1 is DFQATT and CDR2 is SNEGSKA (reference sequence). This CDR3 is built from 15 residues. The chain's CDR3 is CSARVAGAGTDTQYF. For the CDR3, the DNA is TGCAGTGCTAGAGTGGCGGGAGCGGGCACAGATACGCAGTATTTT.

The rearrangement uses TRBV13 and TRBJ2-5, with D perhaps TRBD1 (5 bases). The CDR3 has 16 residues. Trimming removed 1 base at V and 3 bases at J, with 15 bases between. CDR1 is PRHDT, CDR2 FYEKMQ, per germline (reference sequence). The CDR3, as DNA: TGTGCCAGCAGCTTAGTGGCCCCAGGGATTGAAGAGACCCAGTACTTC. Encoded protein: CASSLVAPGIEETQYF.

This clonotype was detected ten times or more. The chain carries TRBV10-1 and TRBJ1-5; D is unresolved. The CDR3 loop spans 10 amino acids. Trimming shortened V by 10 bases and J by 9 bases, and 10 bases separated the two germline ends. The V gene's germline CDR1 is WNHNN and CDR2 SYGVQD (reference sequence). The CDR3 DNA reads TGCGCCACCTATTCCCGGCCCCAGCATTTT. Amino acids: CATYSRPQHF.

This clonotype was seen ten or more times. The CDR3 here is CASSIGQGRRGTQYF. The CDR3 region has the DNA TGTGCCAGCAGCATAGGACAGGGGCGTAGGGGGACCCAGTACTTC. V and J are TRBV5-8 and TRBJ2-5, with TRBD1 matching over 9 bases. Trimming removed 4 bases from V and 7 bases from J; junction bases left unmatched: 11. Germline V gene lookup returns CDR1 SGHTS and CDR2 YDEGEE. The CDR3 extends over 15 amino acids.

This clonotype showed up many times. The CDR3 DNA is TGCAGTGCTAATCGACAGACCGGGGAAAAACTGTTTTTT. It is translated as CSANRQTGEKLFF. The chain links TRBV20-1 to TRBJ1-4; possibly TRBD1 for D (5 bases). Germline V gives CDR1 DFQATT, CDR2 SNEGSKA (reference sequence). Trimming took off 4 bases at V and 8 bases at J, with 14 bases between the two ends. The CDR3 length is 13 residues.

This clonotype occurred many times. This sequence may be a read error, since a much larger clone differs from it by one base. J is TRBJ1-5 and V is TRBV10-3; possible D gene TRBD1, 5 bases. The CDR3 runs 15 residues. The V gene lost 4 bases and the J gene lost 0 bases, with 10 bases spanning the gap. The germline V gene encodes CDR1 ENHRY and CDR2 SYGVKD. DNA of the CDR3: TGTGCCATCAGTGGAGGGGTGAATAGCAATCAGCCCCAGCATTTT. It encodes CAISGGVNSNQPQHF.

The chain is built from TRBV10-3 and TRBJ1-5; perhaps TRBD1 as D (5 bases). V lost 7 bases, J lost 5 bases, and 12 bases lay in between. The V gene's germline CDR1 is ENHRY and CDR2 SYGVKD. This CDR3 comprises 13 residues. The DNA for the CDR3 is TGTGCCATCACCCGGGGGGGGGATCAGCCCCAGCATTTT. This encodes CAITRGGDQPQHF.

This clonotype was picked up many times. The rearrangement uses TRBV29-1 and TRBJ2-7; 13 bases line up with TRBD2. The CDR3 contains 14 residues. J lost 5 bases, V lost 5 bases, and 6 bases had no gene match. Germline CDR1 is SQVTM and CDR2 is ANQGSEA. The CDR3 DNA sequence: TGCAGCGTTAAGACTAGCGGGAGGTGGCACGAGCAGTACTTC. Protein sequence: CSVKTSGRWHEQYF.

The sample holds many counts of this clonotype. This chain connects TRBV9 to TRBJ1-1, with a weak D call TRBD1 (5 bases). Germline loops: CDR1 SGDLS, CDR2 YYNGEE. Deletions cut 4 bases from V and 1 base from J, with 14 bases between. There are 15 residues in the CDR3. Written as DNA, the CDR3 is TGTGCCAGCAGCCCTAGCCCCACAGGGAACACTGAAGCTTTCTTT. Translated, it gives CASSPSPTGNTEAFF.

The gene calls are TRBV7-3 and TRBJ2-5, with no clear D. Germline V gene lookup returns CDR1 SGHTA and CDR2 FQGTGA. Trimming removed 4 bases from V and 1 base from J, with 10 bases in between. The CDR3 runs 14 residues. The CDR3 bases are TGTGCCAGCAGCTCCGGACCACTCCAAGAGACCCAGTACTTC. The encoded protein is CASSSGPLQETQYF.

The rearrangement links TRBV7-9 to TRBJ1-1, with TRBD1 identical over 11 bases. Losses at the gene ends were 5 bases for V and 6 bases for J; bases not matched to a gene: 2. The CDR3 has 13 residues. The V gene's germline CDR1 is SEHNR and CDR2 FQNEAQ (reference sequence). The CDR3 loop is CASSTDRGPEAFF. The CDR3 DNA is TGTGCCAGCAGCACGGACAGGGGGCCTGAAGCTTTCTTT. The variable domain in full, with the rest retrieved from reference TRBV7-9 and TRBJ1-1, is DTGVSQNPRHKITKRGQNVTFRCDPISEHNRLYWYRQTLGQGPEFLTYFQNEAQLEKSRLLSDRFSAERPKGSFSTLEIQRTEQGDSAMYLCASSTDRGPEAFFGQGTRLTVV.

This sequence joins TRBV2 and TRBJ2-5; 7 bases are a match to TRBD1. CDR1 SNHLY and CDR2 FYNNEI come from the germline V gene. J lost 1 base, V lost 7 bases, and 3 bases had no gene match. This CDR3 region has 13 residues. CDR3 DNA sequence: TGTGCCAGCAAAGGGGACAGCCAAGAGACCCAGTACTTC. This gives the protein CASKGDSQETQYF.

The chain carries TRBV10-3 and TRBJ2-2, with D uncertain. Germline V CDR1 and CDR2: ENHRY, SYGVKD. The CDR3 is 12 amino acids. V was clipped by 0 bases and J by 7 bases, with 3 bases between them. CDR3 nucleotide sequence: TGTGCCATCAGTGAGTCAAGCGGGGAGCTGTTTTTT. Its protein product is CAISESSGELFF.